These 21 T cell receptor beta chains came from one sample sequenced in a study of T cell responses to AZD1222 COVID-19 vaccine. The method was immunoSEQ multiplex PCR; TCRdb's version includes in-frame clones alone and lacks a portion of them. The table shows roughly 170,000 clones, with around 90% occurring only once. Sample: peripheral blood, taken on day 0 of AZD1222 vaccination. The receptors were gathered from an adult in good health.

V is TRBV11-2 and J is TRBJ2-4, with D tentatively TRBD1 or TRBD2 (6 bases each). This CDR3 has 16 residues. Germline-derived CDR1 and CDR2 are SGHAT and FQNNGV. Trimming removed 4 bases at V and 0 bases at J, with 13 bases between. CDR3 loop: CASSSRGALAKNIQYF. The CDR3 bases are TGTGCCAGCAGCTCTAGGGGGGCACTAGCCAAAAACATTCAGTACTTC.

The chain combines TRBV18 with TRBJ1-1; D gene uncertain. Germline assignment: CDR1 KGHSH and CDR2 LQKENI. The CDR3 loop spans 13 amino acids. V dropped 2 bases and J dropped 0 bases, with 4 bases sitting between them. The CDR3: CASSPAMNTEAFF. CDR3 sequence (DNA): TGTGCCAGCTCACCAGCTATGAACACTGAAGCTTTCTTT.

The chain joins TRBV30 to TRBJ2-7; possible D gene TRBD2, 6 bases. The CDR3 is 13 residues long. Germline-derived CDR1 and CDR2 are GTSNPN and SVGIG (reference sequence). Trimming took off 7 bases at V and 3 bases at J, with 16 bases between the two ends. The CDR3 is CASPALGGYEQYF. As DNA, the CDR3 is TGTGCCTCCCCCGCTTTGGGGGGCTACGAGCAGTACTTC.

The rearrangement joins TRBV5-1 to TRBJ1-5, with D hard to call. Per germline, CDR1 SGHRS and CDR2 YFSETQ. The CDR3 extends over 15 amino acids. The germline V and J ends were trimmed by 4 bases and 2 bases, with 13 bases remaining between them. The CDR3 loop is CASSPSPGGNQPQHF. The CDR3 DNA reads as TGCGCCAGCAGCCCCAGCCCCGGAGGCAATCAGCCCCAGCATTTT. Using reference TRBV5-1 and TRBJ1-5 for the parts outside the CDR3, the full variable domain is KAGVTQTPRYLIKTRGQQVTLSCSPISGHRSVSWYQQTPGQGLQFLFEYFSETQRNKGNFPGRFSGRQFSNSRSEMNVSTLELGDSALYLCASSPSPGGNQPQHFGDGTRLSIL.

This chain connects TRBV5-6 to TRBJ1-3; 8 bases match TRBD1. Losses at the gene ends were 0 bases for V and 4 bases for J; bases not matched to a gene: 12. Germline V gene sequence: CDR1 SGHDT, CDR2 YYEEEE. The CDR3 loop spans 18 amino acids. The DNA for the CDR3 is TGTGCCAGCAGCTTGGGGCCAGGGGGCGCGGGATCCGGAAACACCATATATTTT. Amino acid sequence: CASSLGPGGAGSGNTIYF.

The V call is TRBV30, the J call TRBJ1-4, with TRBD1 identical over 10 bases. The germline V gene has CDR1 GTSNPN and CDR2 SVGIG (reference sequence). This CDR3 comprises 17 residues. Unmatched junction bases numbered 12, after V lost 6 bases and J lost 2 bases. This chain's CDR3 is CACLDRGQRVTNEKLFF. CDR3 DNA: TGTGCCTGTTTAGACAGGGGGCAACGGGTGACTAATGAAAAACTGTTTTTT.

V usage is TRBV7-9 and J usage is TRBJ2-2, with 7 bases aligning to TRBD1. The germline CDR1 and CDR2 sequences are SEHNR and FQNEAQ (reference sequence). CDR3 length: 18 residues. J lost 1 base, V lost 5 bases, and 13 bases had no gene match. CDR3 residues: CASSPLTGRSWNTGELFF. CDR3 coding DNA: TGTGCCAGCAGCCCATTGACAGGGCGAAGTTGGAACACCGGGGAGCTGTTTTTT.

This chain links TRBV2 with TRBJ1-5, with D unclear. The germline V gene encodes CDR1 SNHLY and CDR2 FYNNEI. This CDR3 contains 13 residues. The germline V and J ends were trimmed by 7 bases and 6 bases, with 13 bases remaining between them. This chain's CDR3 is CASIRGNGQPQHF. CDR3 nucleotides: TGTGCCAGCATTCGAGGAAACGGTCAGCCCCAGCATTTT.

The chain has TRBV6-5 and TRBJ1-2, with 10 bases fitting TRBD1. This CDR3 region has 14 residues. V lost 0 bases and J lost 7; bases outside the gene matches: 2. Germline V gene data show CDR1 as MNHEY and CDR2 as SVGAGI. CDR3 bases: TGTGCCAGCAGTTACTCGAGGACAGGGGGTGGCTACACCTTC. Translating gives CASSYSRTGGGYTF.

This chain links TRBV9 with TRBJ2-1; 8 bases are shared with TRBD2. V shed 0 bases, J shed 8 bases, and the junction held 13 bases outside the gene matches. CDR1 is SGDLS and CDR2 is YYNGEE in the germline V gene. This CDR3 contains 17 residues. CDR3 nucleotide sequence: TGTGCCAGCAGCGTAGGGTCTAGCGGGCCTCCTAGGGATGAGCAGTTCTTC. Its protein is CASSVGSSGPPRDEQFF.

The chain carries TRBV11-1 and TRBJ1-1, with D uncertain. The CDR3 is made up of 12 amino acids. Trimming cost V 1 base and J 7 bases, with 7 bases left between them. Germline V gene sequence: CDR1 SGHAT, CDR2 FQDESV (reference sequence). The CDR3 is CASSLDSGEAFF. CDR3 nucleotide sequence: TGTGCCAGCAGCTTAGATAGTGGTGAAGCTTTCTTT.

The chain uses TRBV28 and TRBJ1-5; D is ambiguous. V lost 5 bases and J lost 6, with 14 bases in between. The CDR3 is 14 amino acids. Per germline, CDR1 MDHEN and CDR2 SYDVKM. The CDR3 DNA is TGTGCCAGCAGTGGCCCCATCCGGGCTCAGCCCCAGCATTTT. It specifies CASSGPIRAQPQHF.

The count of this clone is one. V is TRBV19 and J is TRBJ1-5; a weak D match, TRBD1 (5 bases). There are 16 residues in the CDR3. Germline V gene data show CDR1 as LNHDA and CDR2 as SQIVND (reference sequence). V lost 1 base and J 3 bases, leaving 13 bases between the germline ends. The CDR3 region is CASSIGVGLVNQPQHF. In DNA form, the CDR3 reads TGTGCCAGTAGTATAGGCGTGGGGCTGGTCAATCAGCCCCAGCATTTT.

The rearrangement links TRBV5-1 to TRBJ2-7, with TRBD1 as a possible D gene (6 bases). Germline CDR1 and CDR2: SGHRS and YFSETQ. The CDR3 is 15 amino acids. The V end lost 0 bases, the J end lost 3 bases, and 13 bases lay between the germline ends. The CDR3 protein is CASSLGGGADYEQYF. CDR3 in DNA: TGCGCCAGCAGCTTGGGAGGGGGTGCCGACTACGAGCAGTACTTC.

This chain connects TRBV6-5 to TRBJ1-5; weak D call: TRBD1 (5 bases). This CDR3 is 13 amino acids long. Germline V CDR1 and CDR2: MNHEY, SVGAGI. Trimming cost V 7 bases and J 8 bases, with 15 bases left between them. The CDR3 loop reads CASILFAGKPQHF. The CDR3 nucleotides are TGTGCCAGCATCCTATTCGCAGGGAAGCCCCAGCATTTT.

The V and J genes are TRBV7-9 and TRBJ1-3; the match to TRBD1 covers 7 bases. With 5 bases clipped from V and 0 bases from J, the junction kept 7 bases outside the gene matches. Germline V gene lookup returns CDR1 SEHNR and CDR2 FQNEAQ (reference sequence). There are 16 residues in the CDR3. The CDR3 sequence is CASSPQGGPSGNTIYF. The CDR3 DNA is TGTGCCAGCAGCCCCCAGGGGGGGCCCTCTGGAAACACCATATATTTT.

This chain uses TRBV28 with TRBJ1-3, with D maybe TRBD1 (5 bases). This CDR3 comprises 17 residues. Germline CDR1 is MDHEN and CDR2 is SYDVKM. V lost 6 bases and J 4 bases, leaving 22 bases between the germline ends. The CDR3 here is CASRRTLGPGSGNTIYF. The CDR3 DNA follows: TGTGCCAGCAGGCGTACGTTGGGACCGGGTTCCGGAAACACCATATATTTT. Full variable domain (missing parts from reference TRBV28 and TRBJ1-3): DVKVTQSSRYLVKRTGEKVFLECVQDMDHENMFWYRQDPGLGLRLIYFSYDVKMKEKGDIPEGYSVSREKKERFSLILESASTNQTSMYLCASRRTLGPGSGNTIYFGEGSWLTVV.

This chain connects TRBV6-1 to TRBJ1-2, with D unresolved. This CDR3 spans 14 amino acids. V lost 4 bases, J lost 0 bases, and 9 bases lay in between. The germline V gene encodes CDR1 MNHNS and CDR2 SASEGT. In DNA, the CDR3 is TGTGCCAGCAGTGGAGCGGTTTCTAACTATGGCTACACCTTC. This encodes CASSGAVSNYGYTF.

V is TRBV7-6 and J is TRBJ2-5, with unresolved D. Germline-derived CDR1 and CDR2 are SGHVS and FNYEAQ. The V and J ends lost 1 base and 1 base respectively, with 7 bases between them. This CDR3 contains 14 residues. The CDR3 coding sequence is TGTGCCAGCAGCTTAGAGGTCAGCCAAGAGACCCAGTACTTC. It specifies CASSLEVSQETQYF.

This chain uses TRBV30 with TRBJ1-1; no definite D call. V lost 3 bases to trimming and J lost 6 bases, with 11 bases between them. The CDR3 covers 12 residues. Germline V gene sequence: CDR1 GTSNPN, CDR2 SVGIG (reference sequence). DNA of the CDR3: TGTGCCTGGAGGGGCCTTGAACCTGAAGCTTTCTTT. It yields the protein CAWRGLEPEAFF.

The chain has TRBV7-2 and TRBJ1-2; weak D call: TRBD1 (6 bases). Germline CDR1 reads SGHTA; CDR2 reads FQGNSA. CDR3 length: 14 residues. With 1 base removed from V and 4 bases from J, the gap between germline ends came to 10 bases. CDR3 amino acids: CASSLVQGPYGYTF. The CDR3 DNA sequence: TGTGCCAGCAGCTTAGTGCAGGGGCCCTATGGCTACACCTTC.